The clone carrying this TCR beta chain came up many times. This sample is drawn from a study of blood T cells in healthy people across ages. For the second PCR, which ran for roughly 7 to 11 cycles, a sample-barcoded 5' primer and a J-beta primer mix were used. A template-switch adaptor that had 12 random nucleotides put a tag on each cDNA molecule. TCRdb re-called the 5' RACE reads with MiXCR, one entry per CDR3 protein. The sample contains fewer than 800,000 distinct CDR3 sequences, about 30% of which appear only once. The germline V and J ends were trimmed by 4 bases and 1 base, with 22 bases remaining between them. There are 18 residues in the CDR3. Germline CDR1 is SGHTA and CDR2 is FQGNSA.

Sequenced material: blood. The TCR comes from a woman aged 80 or over in good health. The chain recombines TRBV7-2 with TRBJ1-2, with D uncertain. The DNA for the CDR3 is TGTGCCAGCAGCTCCCCTCTAGAAGGTCGAAGAATTAACTATGGCTACACCTTC. Translation: CASSSPLEGRRINYGYTF. Filled out from reference TRBV7-2 and TRBJ1-2, the complete variable domain reads GAGVSQSPSNKVTEKGKDVELRCDPISGHTALYWYRQSLGQGLEFLIYFQGNSAPDKSGLPSDRFSAERTGGSVSTLTIQRTQQEDSAVYLCASSSPLEGRRINYGYTFGSGTRLTVV.